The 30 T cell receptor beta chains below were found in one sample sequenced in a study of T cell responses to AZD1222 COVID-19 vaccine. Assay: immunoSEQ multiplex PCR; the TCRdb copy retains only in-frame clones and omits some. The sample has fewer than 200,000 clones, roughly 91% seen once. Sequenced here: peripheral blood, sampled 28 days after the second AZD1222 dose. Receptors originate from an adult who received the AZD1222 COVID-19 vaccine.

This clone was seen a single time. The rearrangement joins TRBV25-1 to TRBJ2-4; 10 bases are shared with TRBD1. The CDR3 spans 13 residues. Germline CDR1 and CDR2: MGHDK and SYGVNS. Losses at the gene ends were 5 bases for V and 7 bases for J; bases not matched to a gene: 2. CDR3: CASSPDRGNIQYF. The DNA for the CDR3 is TGTGCCAGCAGTCCGGACAGGGGGAACATTCAGTACTTC.

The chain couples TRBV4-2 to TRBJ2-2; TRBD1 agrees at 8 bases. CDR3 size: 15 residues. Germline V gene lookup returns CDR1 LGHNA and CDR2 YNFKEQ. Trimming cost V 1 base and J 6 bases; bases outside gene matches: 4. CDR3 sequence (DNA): TGTGCCAGCAGCCAAGTGGGGACAGGTGCCGGGGAGCTGTTTTTT. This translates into CASSQVGTGAGELFF.

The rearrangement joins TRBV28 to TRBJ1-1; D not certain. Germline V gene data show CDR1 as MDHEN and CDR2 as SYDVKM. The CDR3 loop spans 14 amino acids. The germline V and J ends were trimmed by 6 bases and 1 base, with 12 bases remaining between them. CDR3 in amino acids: CASRAGRQNTEAFF. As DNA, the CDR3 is TGTGCCAGCAGGGCAGGACGGCAGAACACTGAAGCTTTCTTT.

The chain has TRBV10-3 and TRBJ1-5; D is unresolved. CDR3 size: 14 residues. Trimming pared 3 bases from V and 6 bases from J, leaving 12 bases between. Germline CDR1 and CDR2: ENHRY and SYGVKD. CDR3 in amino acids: CAISDNKGLQPQHF. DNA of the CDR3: TGTGCCATCAGTGACAATAAAGGGCTTCAGCCCCAGCATTTT.

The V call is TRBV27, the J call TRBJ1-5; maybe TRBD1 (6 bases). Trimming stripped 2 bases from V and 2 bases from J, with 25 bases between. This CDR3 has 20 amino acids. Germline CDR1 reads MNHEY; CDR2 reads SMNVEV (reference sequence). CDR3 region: CASSLMPPPLQGIGNQPQHF. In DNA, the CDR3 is TGTGCCAGCAGTTTAATGCCCCCCCCACTCCAGGGGATTGGCAATCAGCCCCAGCATTTT.

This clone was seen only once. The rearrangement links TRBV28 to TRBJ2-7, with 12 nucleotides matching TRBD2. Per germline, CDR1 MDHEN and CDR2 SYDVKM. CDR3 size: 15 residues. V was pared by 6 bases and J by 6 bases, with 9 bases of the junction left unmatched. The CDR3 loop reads CASSLGTSGPLEQYF. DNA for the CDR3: TGTGCCAGCAGCCTGGGGACTAGCGGGCCCCTCGAGCAGTACTTC.

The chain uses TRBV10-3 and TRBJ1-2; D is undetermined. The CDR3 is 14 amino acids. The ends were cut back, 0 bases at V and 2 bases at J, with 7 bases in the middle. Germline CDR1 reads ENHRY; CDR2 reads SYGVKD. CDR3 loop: CAISESGLNYGYTF. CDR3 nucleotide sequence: TGTGCCATCAGTGAGTCCGGGTTGAACTATGGCTACACCTTC.

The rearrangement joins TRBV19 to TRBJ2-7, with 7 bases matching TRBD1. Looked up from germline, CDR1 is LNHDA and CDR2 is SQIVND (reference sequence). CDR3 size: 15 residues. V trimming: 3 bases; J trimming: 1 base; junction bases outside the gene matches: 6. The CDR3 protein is CASSIGGQLSYEQYF. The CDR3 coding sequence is TGTGCCAGTAGTATTGGGGGACAGCTTTCCTACGAGCAGTACTTC.

CDR3 coding DNA: TGCGCCAGCAGCCAAGTTGGGCAGGTCTATGGCTACACCTTC. This encodes CASSQVGQVYGYTF. The V gene is TRBV4-3, the J gene TRBJ1-2; D not resolved. Trimming left V 1 base short and J 4 bases short, with 10 bases between. Germline loops: CDR1 LGHNA, CDR2 YSLEER. This CDR3 is built from 14 residues.

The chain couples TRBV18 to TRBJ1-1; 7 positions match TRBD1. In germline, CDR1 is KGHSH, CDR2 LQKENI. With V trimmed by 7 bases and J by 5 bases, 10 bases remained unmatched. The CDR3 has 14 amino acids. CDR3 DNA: TGTGCCAGCTTATTCCGACAGGGAGAAACTGAAGCTTTCTTT. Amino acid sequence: CASLFRQGETEAFF.

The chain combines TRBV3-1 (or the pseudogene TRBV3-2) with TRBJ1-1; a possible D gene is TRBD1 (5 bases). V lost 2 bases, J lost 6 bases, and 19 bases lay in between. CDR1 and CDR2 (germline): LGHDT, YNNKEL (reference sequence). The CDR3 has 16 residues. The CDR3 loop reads CASSQIWGGGAPEAFF. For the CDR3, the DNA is TGTGCCAGCAGCCAAATTTGGGGAGGCGGGGCCCCTGAAGCTTTCTTT.

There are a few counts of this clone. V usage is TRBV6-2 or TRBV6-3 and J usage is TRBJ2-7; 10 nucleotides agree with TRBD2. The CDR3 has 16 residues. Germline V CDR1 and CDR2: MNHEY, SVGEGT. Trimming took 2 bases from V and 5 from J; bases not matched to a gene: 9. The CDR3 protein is CASSYPSVLAGNEQYF. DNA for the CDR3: TGTGCCAGCAGTTACCCAAGCGTACTAGCGGGAAACGAGCAGTACTTC.

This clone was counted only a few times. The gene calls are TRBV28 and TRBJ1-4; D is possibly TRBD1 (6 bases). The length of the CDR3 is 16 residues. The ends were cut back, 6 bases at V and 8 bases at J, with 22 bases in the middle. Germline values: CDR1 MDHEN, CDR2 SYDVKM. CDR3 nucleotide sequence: TGTGCCAGCAGCTCAACAGGGACCGTTTTCAAAGAAAAACTGTTTTTT. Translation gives CASSSTGTVFKEKLFF.

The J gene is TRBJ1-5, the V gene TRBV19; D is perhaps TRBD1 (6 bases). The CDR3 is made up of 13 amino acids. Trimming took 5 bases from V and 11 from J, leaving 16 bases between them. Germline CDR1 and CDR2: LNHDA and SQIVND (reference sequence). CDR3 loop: CASSEQGLSAQHF. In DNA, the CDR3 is TGTGCCAGTAGTGAACAGGGTTTGAGCGCCCAGCATTTT.

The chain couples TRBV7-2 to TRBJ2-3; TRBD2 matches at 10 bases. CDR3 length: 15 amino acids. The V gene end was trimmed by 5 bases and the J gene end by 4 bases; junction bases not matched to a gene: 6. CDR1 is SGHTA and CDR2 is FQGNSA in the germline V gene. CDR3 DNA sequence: TGTGCCAGCAGCGCGCCGGGACTAGCGTCAGATACGCAGTATTTT. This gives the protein CASSAPGLASDTQYF.

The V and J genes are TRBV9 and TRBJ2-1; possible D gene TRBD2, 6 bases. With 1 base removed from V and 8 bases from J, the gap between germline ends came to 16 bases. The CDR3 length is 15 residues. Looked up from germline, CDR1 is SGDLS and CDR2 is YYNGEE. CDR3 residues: CASSVYGARGDEQFF. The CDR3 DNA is TGTGCCAGCAGCGTATACGGTGCCCGCGGGGATGAGCAGTTCTTC.

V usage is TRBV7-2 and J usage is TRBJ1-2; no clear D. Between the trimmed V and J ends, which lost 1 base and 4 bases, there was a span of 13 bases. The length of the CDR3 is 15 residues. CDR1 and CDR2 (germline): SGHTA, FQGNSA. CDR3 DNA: TGTGCCAGCAGCTTAGTTTGGGCAACCTCCTATGGCTACACCTTC. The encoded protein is CASSLVWATSYGYTF.

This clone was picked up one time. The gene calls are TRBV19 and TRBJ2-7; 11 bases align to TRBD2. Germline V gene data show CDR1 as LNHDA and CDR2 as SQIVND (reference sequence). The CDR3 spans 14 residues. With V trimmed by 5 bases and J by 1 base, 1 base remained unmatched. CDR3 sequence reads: CASSLAGGSYEQYF. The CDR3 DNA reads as TGTGCCAGTAGTCTAGCGGGAGGTTCCTACGAGCAGTACTTC.

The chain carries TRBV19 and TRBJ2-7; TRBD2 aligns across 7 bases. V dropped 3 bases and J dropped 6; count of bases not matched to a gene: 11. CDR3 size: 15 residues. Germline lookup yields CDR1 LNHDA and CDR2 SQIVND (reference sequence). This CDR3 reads CASSIPSSGGSEQYF. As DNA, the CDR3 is TGTGCCAGTAGTATCCCCTCTTCGGGAGGCTCCGAGCAGTACTTC.

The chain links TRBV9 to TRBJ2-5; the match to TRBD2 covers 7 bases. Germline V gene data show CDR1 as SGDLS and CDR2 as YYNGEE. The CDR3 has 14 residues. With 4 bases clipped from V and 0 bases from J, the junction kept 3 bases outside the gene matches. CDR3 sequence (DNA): TGTGCCAGCAGCCAGGCGGGGGACCAAGAGACCCAGTACTTC. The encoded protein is CASSQAGDQETQYF.

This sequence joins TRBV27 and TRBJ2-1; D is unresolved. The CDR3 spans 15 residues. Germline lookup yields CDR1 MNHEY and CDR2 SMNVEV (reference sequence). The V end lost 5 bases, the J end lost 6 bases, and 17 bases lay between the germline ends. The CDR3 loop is CASSPRVSGVNEQFF. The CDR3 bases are TGTGCCAGCAGTCCTCGGGTCTCTGGCGTCAATGAGCAGTTCTTC.

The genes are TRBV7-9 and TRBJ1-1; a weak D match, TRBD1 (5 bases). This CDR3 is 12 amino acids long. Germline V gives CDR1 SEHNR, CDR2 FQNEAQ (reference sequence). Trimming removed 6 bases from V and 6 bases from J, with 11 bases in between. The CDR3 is CASSRGGPEAFF. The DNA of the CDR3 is TGTGCCAGCAGTAGGGGAGGCCCTGAAGCTTTCTTT.

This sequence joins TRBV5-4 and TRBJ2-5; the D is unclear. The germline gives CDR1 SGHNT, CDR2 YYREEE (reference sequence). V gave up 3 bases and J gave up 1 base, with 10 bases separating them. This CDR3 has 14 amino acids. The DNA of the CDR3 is TGTGCCAGCAGCTCACAGAGACCCCAAGAGACCCAGTACTTC. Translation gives CASSSQRPQETQYF.

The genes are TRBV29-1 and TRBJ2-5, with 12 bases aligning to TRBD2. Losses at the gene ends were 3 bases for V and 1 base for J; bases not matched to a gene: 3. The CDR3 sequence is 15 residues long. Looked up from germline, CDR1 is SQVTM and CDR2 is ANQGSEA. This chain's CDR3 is CSVEGTSGRQETQYF. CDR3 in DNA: TGCAGCGTTGAGGGGACTAGCGGGCGCCAAGAGACCCAGTACTTC.

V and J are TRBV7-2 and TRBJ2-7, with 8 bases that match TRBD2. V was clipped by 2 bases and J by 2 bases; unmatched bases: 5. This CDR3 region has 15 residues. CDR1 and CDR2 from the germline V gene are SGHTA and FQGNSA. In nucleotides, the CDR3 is TGTGCCAGCAGCTTAAGGGCCGGGAGGGCCTACGAGCAGTACTTC. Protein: CASSLRAGRAYEQYF.

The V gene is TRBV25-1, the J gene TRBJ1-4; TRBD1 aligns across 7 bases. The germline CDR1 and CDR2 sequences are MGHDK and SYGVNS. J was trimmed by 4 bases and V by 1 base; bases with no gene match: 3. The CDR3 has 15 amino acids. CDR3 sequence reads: CASSEWGQNNEKLFF. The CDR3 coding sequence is TGTGCCAGCAGTGAATGGGGACAGAATAATGAAAAACTGTTTTTT.

The CDR3 reads CASSLLSRGLGNQPQHF. CDR3 nucleotides: TGTGCCAGCAGTTTATTGTCCAGGGGGCTCGGCAATCAGCCCCAGCATTTT. The genes are TRBV28 and TRBJ1-5; 8 bases match TRBD1. The CDR3 consists of 17 residues. With 1 base clipped from V and 2 bases from J, the junction kept 7 bases outside the gene matches. Germline V lookup: CDR1 MDHEN, CDR2 SYDVKM.

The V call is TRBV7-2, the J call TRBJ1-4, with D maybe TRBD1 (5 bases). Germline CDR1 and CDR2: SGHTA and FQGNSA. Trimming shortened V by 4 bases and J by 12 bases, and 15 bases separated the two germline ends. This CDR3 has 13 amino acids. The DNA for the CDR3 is TGTGCCAGCAGCTCAACAGGATCTGGGGAACTGTTTTTT. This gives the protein CASSSTGSGELFF. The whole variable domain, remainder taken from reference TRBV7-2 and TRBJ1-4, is GAGVSQSPSNKVTEKGKDVELRCDPISGHTALYWYRQSLGQGLEFLIYFQGNSAPDKSGLPSDRFSAERTGGSVSTLTIQRTQQEDSAVYLCASSSTGSGELFFGSGTQLSVL.

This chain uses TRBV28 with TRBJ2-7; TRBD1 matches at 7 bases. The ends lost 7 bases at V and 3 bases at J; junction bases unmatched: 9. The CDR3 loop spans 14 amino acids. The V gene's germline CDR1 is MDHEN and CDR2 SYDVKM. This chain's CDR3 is CASIPTGSSYEQYF. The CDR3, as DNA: TGTGCCAGCATCCCGACAGGGTCGAGCTACGAGCAGTACTTC.

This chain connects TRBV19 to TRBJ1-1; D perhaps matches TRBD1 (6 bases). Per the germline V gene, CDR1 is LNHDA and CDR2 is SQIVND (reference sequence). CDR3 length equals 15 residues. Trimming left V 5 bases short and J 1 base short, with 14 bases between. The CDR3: CASSPSGVENTEAFF. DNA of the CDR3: TGTGCCAGTAGTCCGTCAGGGGTGGAGAACACTGAAGCTTTCTTT.